This record concerns one TCR beta chain sequence. J lost 1 base, V lost 5 bases, and 8 bases had no gene match. The germline gives CDR1 SQVTM, CDR2 ANQGSEA. The CDR3 has 15 amino acids. The data were taken from a study of technical replicates of blood from a handful of donors. Only in-frame clones appear in the TCRdb table, and some are missing; sequencing was by immunoSEQ multiplex PCR. The sample lists 55,000 to 70,000 clones; about 90% were seen once. The chain couples TRBV29-1 to TRBJ2-5; 9 nucleotides align to TRBD2. What was sequenced was PBMCs. This receptor was obtained from a human donor in good health. Some clones in this sample may be carry-over from other donors' samples. The CDR3 loop is CSVNGAGGFQETQYF. For the CDR3, the DNA is TGCAGCGTTAATGGGGCGGGAGGGTTCCAAGAGACCCAGTACTTC.